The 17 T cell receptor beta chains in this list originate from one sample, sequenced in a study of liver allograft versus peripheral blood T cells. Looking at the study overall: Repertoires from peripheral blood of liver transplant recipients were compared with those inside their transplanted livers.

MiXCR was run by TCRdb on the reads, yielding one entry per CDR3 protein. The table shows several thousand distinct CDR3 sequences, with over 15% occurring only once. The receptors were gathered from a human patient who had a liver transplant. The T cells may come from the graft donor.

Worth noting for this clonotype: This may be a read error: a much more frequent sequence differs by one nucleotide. CDR3 in amino acids: CVSSPPGGGGYTF. The CDR3 bases are TGCGTCAGCAGCCCCCCAGGGGGCGGCGGCTACACCTTC. The rearrangement joins TRBV5-1 to TRBJ1-2; the match to TRBD1 covers 8 bases. Germline-derived CDR1 and CDR2 are SGHRS and YFSETQ. The CDR3 runs to 13 residues.

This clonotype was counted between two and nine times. The CDR3 DNA reads as TGCGCCAGCAGCTCAGGGGACTATAATTCACCCCTCCACTTT. Its translation is CASSSGDYNSPLHF. The rearrangement joins TRBV5-1 to TRBJ1-6; D is perhaps TRBD1 (6 bases). With 3 bases removed from V and 3 bases from J, the gap between germline ends came to 7 bases. CDR3 length equals 14 residues. CDR1 is SGHRS and CDR2 is YFSETQ in the germline V gene.

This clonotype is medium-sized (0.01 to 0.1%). The CDR3 sequence is CASSPQGGNTEAFF. The CDR3 DNA sequence: TGTGCCAGCTCACCACAGGGCGGGAACACTGAAGCTTTCTTT. The chain employs TRBV18 and TRBJ1-1; unclear D gene. Germline V gene data show CDR1 as KGHSH and CDR2 as LQKENI. The V end lost 1 base, the J end lost 1 base, and 7 bases lay between the germline ends. This CDR3 has 14 residues. Drawing the rest from reference TRBV18 and TRBJ1-1, the complete variable domain is NAGVMQNPRHLVRRRGQEARLRCSPMKGHSHVYWYRQLPEEGLKFMVYLQKENIIDESGMPKERFSAEFPKEGPSILRIQQVVRGDSAAYFCASSPQGGNTEAFFGQGTRLTVV.

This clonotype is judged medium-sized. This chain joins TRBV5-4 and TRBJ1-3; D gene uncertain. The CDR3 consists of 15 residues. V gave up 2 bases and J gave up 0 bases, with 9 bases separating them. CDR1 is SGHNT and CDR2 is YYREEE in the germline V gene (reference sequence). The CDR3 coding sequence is TGTGCCAGCAGCTTTGAAGCCAACTCTGGAAACACCATATATTTT. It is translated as CASSFEANSGNTIYF.

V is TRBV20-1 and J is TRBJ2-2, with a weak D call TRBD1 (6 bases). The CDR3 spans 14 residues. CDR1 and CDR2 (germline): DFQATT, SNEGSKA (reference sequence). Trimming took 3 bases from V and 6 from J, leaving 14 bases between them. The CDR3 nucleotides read TGCAGTGCTAGCCTACAGGGTCGGGCCGGGGAGCTGTTTTTT. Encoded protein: CSASLQGRAGELFF.

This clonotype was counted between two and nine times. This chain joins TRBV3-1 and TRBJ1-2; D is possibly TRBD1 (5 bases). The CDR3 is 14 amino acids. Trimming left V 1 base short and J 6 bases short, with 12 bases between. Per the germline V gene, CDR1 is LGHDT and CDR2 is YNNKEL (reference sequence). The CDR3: CASSQVLGRNGYTF. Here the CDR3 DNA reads TGTGCCAGCAGCCAAGTGCTGGGACGGAATGGCTACACCTTC.

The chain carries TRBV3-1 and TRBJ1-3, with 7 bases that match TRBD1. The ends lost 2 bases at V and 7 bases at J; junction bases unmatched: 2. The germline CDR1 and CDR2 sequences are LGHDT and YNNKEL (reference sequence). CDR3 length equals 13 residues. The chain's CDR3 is CASSQKGANTIYF. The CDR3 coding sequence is TGTGCCAGCAGCCAAAAGGGGGCGAACACCATATATTTT. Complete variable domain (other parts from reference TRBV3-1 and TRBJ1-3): DTAVSQTPKYLVTQMGNDKSIKCEQNLGHDTMYWYKQDSKKFLKIMFSYNNKELIINETVPNRFSPKSPDKAHLNLHINSLELGDSAVYFCASSQKGANTIYFGEGSWLTVV.

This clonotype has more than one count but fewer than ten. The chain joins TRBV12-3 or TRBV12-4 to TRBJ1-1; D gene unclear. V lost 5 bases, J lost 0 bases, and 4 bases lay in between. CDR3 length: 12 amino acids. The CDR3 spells CASSLMNTEAFF. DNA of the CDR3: TGTGCCAGCAGTCTTATGAACACTGAAGCTTTCTTT.

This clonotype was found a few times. As DNA, the CDR3 is TGTGCCGGACGGACAGGGGGTTACAATGAGCAGTTCTTC. Translated: CAGRTGGYNEQFF. The chain couples TRBV6-1 to TRBJ2-1; 10 bases line up with TRBD1. The CDR3 covers 13 residues. The germline V gene has CDR1 MNHNS and CDR2 SASEGT. With 11 bases clipped from V and 4 bases from J, the junction kept 5 bases outside the gene matches.

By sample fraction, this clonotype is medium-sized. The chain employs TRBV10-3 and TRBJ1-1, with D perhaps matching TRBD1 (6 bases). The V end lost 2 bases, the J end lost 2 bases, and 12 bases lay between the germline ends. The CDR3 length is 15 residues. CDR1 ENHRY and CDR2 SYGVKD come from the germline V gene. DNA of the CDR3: TGTGCCATCAGTGAGCGGGGGGCGGATAACACTGAAGCTTTCTTT. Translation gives CAISERGADNTEAFF.

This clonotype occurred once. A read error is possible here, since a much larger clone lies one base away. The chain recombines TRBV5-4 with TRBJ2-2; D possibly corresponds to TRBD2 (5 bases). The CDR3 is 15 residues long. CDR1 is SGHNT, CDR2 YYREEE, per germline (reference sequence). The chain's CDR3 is CVSSSGLAETGELFF. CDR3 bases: TGTGTCAGCAGCTCTGGGCTAGCTGAGACCGGGGAGCTGTTTTTT.

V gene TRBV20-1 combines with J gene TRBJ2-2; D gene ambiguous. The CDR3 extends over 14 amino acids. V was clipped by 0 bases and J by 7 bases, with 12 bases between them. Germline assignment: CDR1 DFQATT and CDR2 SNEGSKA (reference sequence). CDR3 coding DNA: TGCAGTGCTAGAGATTCAGCCCGATTCGGGGAGCTGTTTTTT. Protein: CSARDSARFGELFF.

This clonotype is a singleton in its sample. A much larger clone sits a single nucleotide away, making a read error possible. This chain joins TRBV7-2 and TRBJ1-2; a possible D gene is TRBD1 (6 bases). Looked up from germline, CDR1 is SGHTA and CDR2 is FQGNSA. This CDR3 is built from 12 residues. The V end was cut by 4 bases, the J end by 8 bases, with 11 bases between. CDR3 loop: CTSSSGQYGYTF. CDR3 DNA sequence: TGTACCAGCAGCTCCGGACAGTACGGCTACACCTTC.

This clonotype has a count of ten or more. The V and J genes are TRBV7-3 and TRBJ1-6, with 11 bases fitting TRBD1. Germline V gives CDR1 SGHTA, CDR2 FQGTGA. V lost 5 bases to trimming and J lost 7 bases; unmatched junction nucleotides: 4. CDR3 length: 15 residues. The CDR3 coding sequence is TGTGCCAGCAGCGCCGGACAGGGGGCGAATTCACCCCTCCACTTT. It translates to CASSAGQGANSPLHF. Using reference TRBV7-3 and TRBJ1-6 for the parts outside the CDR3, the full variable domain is GAGVSQTPSNKVTEKGKYVELRCDPISGHTALYWYRQSLGQGPEFLIYFQGTGAADDSGLPNDRFFAVRPEGSVSTLKIQRTERGDSAVYLCASSAGQGANSPLHFGNGTRLTVT.

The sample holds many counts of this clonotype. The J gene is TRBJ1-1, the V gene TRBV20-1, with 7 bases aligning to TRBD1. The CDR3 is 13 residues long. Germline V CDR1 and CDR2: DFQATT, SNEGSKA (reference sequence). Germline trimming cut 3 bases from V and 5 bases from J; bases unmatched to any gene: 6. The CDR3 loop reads CSASGGRGTEAFF. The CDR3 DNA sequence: TGCAGTGCTAGCGGAGGCAGGGGGACTGAAGCTTTCTTT.

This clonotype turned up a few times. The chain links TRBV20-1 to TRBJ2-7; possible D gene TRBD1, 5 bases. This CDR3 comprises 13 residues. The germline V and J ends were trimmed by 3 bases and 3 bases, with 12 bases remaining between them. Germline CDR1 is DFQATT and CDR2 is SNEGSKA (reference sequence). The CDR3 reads CSASKAGNYEQYF. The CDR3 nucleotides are TGCAGTGCTAGTAAAGCAGGGAACTACGAGCAGTACTTC.

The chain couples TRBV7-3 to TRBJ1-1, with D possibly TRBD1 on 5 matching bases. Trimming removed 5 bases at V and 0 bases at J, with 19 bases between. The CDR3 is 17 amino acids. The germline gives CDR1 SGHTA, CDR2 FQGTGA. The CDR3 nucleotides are TGTGCCAGCAGCCCGAATACCCTGAGGGGAATGAACACTGAAGCTTTCTTT. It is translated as CASSPNTLRGMNTEAFF.